This is a list of T cell receptor beta chains from one sample in a study of control samples from healthy donors and cancer patients. The data were produced by immunoSEQ multiplex PCR, yet TCRdb's version contains in-frame clones alone and is incomplete. Of tens of thousands of clones in the sample, nearly 90% were seen once. The sequenced sample consisted of PBMCs. The receptors derive from a man aged 55 to 69 with colorectal cancer. The CDR3 runs from the conserved cysteine through the conserved F or W. A D gene is named only where the DNA matches it firmly. Not every row has a clone size; where given, it reads once, few, many or a size class.

j_call	d_call	v_call	clone_size	cdr3_aa	cdr3_nt
TRBJ1-1	-	TRBV7-2	-	CASSPMTGRTEAFF	TGTGCCAGCAGCCCTATGACAGGTCGGACTGAAGCTTTCTTT
TRBJ1-1	-	TRBV5-5	-	CASSLVLTWGTEAFF	TGTGCCAGCAGCTTGGTACTCACTTGGGGCACTGAAGCTTTCTTT
TRBJ1-2	-	TRBV19	-	CASSIDRLGANYGYTF	TGTGCCAGTAGTATAGATCGGTTAGGGGCTAACTATGGCTACACCTTC
TRBJ2-2	-	TRBV5-1	-	CASSLIDWDNPGGELFF	TGCGCCAGCAGCTTGATCGACTGGGACAACCCCGGCGGGGAGCTGTTTTTT
TRBJ1-3	TRBD1	TRBV7-9	-	CASRRQGARTTIYF	TGTGCCAGCAGGCGACAGGGGGCGCGAACCACCATATATTTT
TRBJ1-2	-	TRBV18	-	CASSSPQRYGYTF	TGTGCCAGCTCATCCCCCCAGCGCTATGGCTACACCTTC
TRBJ2-7	-	TRBV27	-	CASSSISWQSSYEQHF	TGTGCCAGCAGTTCGATTAGCTGGCAGAGCTCCTACGAGCAGCACTTC
TRBJ2-6	-	TRBV5-8	-	CASSLGSRRANVLTF	TGTGCCAGCAGCTTGGGCTCTCGTAGGGCCAACGTCCTGACTTTC
TRBJ2-6	-	TRBV4-3	-	CASSPTRWGILPGANVLTF	TGCGCCAGCAGCCCCACTCGGTGGGGGATCCTCCCTGGGGCCAACGTCCTGACTTTC
TRBJ2-7	TRBD1	TRBV6-5	-	CATGQGNYEQYF	TGTGCCACCGGACAGGGTAACTACGAGCAGTACTTC
TRBJ2-5	TRBD1	TRBV2	-	CASRPDRGSTETQYF	TGTGCCAGCAGACCCGACAGGGGAAGTACAGAGACCCAGTACTTC
TRBJ2-3	-	TRBV27	-	CASSLSRARADTQYF	TGTGCCAGCAGTTTATCTAGGGCCCGGGCAGATACGCAGTATTTT
TRBJ1-1	TRBD1	TRBV7-9	-	CASSPWTGGTEAFF	TGTGCCAGCAGCCCATGGACAGGTGGGACTGAAGCTTTCTTT
TRBJ1-5	TRBD1	TRBV9	-	CASSPGQGGNQPQHF	TGTGCCAGCAGCCCCGGACAGGGAGGCAATCAGCCCCAGCATTTT
TRBJ1-2	-	TRBV5-1	few	CASSLEAGSLYGYTF	TGCGCCAGCAGCTTGGAAGCAGGGAGTCTCTATGGCTACACCTTC
TRBJ2-5	-	TRBV28	-	CASSSGGGETQYF	TGTGCCAGCAGCTCAGGAGGAGGAGAGACCCAGTACTTC
TRBJ1-3	-	TRBV11-2	-	CASSPAGISGNTIYF	TGTGCCAGCAGCCCCGCAGGGATCTCTGGAAACACCATATATTTT
TRBJ2-5	-	TRBV7-2	-	CASSLGTEETQYF	TGTGCCAGCAGCCTCGGGACCGAAGAGACCCAGTACTTC
TRBJ2-7	-	TRBV6-5	few	CASSLRDGYEQYF	TGTGCCAGCAGTCTACGGGACGGCTACGAGCAGTACTTC
TRBJ1-2	-	TRBV29-1	few	CSVGGGVSNYGYTF	TGCAGCGTTGGGGGGGGGGTTTCTAACTATGGCTACACCTTC
TRBJ1-6	-	TRBV14	-	CASRRGEPEPLHF	TGTGCCAGCAGAAGAGGGGAGCCCGAACCCCTCCACTTT
TRBJ2-5	-	TRBV18	-	CASSPASYQTQYF	TGTGCCAGCTCACCTGCCAGCTATCAGACCCAGTACTTC
TRBJ2-5	TRBD2	TRBV19	-	CASSVGGAGHQETQYF	TGTGCCAGTAGTGTGGGTGGAGCGGGGCACCAAGAGACCCAGTACTTC
TRBJ2-1	TRBD1	TRBV19	-	CASMGHGQGGHNEQFF	TGTGCCAGTATGGGTCATGGACAGGGGGGACACAATGAGCAGTTCTTC
TRBJ2-5	-	TRBV10-3	-	CAISPRDQETQYF	TGTGCCATCAGTCCCAGGGACCAAGAGACCCAGTACTTC
TRBJ2-3	TRBD2	TRBV14	-	CASSPRTSVGADTQYF	TGTGCCAGCAGCCCCCGGACTAGCGTTGGGGCAGATACGCAGTATTTT
TRBJ1-2	-	TRBV3-1/TRBV3-2	-	CASSPLAGANYGYTF	TGTGCCAGCAGCCCTCTCGCAGGGGCTAACTATGGCTACACCTTC
TRBJ1-1	-	TRBV28	-	CASSRDPEAFF	TGTGCCAGCAGCAGGGACCCTGAAGCTTTCTTT
TRBJ2-1	-	TRBV9	-	CASSVGRATHLGNEQFF	TGTGCCAGCAGCGTAGGGCGTGCGACCCACTTGGGCAATGAGCAGTTCTTC
TRBJ2-1	-	TRBV6-5	-	CASSLGGEQFF	TGTGCCAGCAGCTTGGGGGGTGAGCAGTTCTTC
TRBJ1-4	-	TRBV4-1	-	CASSQDGPVVATNEKLFF	TGCGCCAGCAGCCAAGATGGTCCAGTAGTTGCAACTAATGAAAAACTGTTTTTT
TRBJ1-2	TRBD1	TRBV20-1	once	CSAALDRVFF	TGCAGTGCTGCCCTCGACAGGGTCTTCTTC
TRBJ2-2	TRBD1	TRBV14	-	CASSQDWTGRAGELFF	TGTGCCAGCAGCCAAGACTGGACAGGGCGGGCCGGGGAGCTGTTTTTT
TRBJ2-5	-	TRBV29-1	-	CSVEDLGGPLQETQYF	TGCAGCGTTGAAGATCTTGGGGGACCGCTCCAAGAGACCCAGTACTTC
TRBJ2-3	-	TRBV6-2/TRBV6-3	-	CASSPHGATDTQYF	TGTGCCAGCAGTCCCCACGGGGCCACAGATACGCAGTATTTT
TRBJ1-4	TRBD1	TRBV5-4	-	CASSIGQGSNEKLFF	TGTGCCAGCAGCATAGGACAGGGTTCTAATGAAAAACTGTTTTTT
TRBJ1-2	-	TRBV5-1	-	CASRPDSNYGYTF	TGCGCCAGCAGACCGGACAGCAACTATGGCTACACCTTC
TRBJ2-3	-	TRBV3-1/TRBV3-2	-	CASSHFYFPPDTQYF	TGTGCCAGCAGCCATTTCTACTTTCCCCCCGATACGCAGTATTTT
TRBJ2-7	-	TRBV11-2	-	CASSLVLPSSYEQYF	TGTGCCAGCAGCTTAGTTCTTCCTAGCTCCTACGAGCAGTACTTC
TRBJ2-3	-	TRBV5-4	-	CASSLGVSATDTQYF	TGTGCCAGCAGCTTGGGAGTCAGTGCGACAGATACGCAGTATTTT
TRBJ1-6	-	TRBV6-6	few	CASSYPDRENNSPLHF	TGTGCCAGCAGTTACCCCGACAGAGAGAATAATTCACCCCTCCACTTT